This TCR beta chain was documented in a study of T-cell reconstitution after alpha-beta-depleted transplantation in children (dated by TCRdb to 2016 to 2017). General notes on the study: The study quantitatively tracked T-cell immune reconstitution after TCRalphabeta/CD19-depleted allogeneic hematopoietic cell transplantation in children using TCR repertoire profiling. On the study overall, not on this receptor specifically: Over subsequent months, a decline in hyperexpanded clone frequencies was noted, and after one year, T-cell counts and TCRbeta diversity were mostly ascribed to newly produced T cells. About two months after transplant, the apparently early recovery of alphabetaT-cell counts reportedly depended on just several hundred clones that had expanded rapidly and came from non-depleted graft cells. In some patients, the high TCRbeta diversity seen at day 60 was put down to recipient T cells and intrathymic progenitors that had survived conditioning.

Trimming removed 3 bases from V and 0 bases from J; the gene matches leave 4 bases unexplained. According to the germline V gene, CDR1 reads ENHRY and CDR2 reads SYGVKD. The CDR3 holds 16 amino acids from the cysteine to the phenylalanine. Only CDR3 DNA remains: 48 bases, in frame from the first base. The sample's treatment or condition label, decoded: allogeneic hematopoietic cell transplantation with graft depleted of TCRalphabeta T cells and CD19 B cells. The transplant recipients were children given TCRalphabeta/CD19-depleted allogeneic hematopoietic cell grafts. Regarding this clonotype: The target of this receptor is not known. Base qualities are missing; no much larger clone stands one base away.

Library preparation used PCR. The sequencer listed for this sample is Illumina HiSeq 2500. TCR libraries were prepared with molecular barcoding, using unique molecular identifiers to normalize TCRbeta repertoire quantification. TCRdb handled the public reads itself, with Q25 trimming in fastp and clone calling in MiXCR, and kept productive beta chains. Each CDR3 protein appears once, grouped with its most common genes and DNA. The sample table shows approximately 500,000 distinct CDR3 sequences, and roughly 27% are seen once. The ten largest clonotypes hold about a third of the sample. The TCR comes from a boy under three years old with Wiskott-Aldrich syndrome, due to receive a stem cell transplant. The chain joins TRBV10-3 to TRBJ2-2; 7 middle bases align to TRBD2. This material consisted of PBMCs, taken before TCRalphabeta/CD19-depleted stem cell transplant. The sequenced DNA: TGTGCCATCAGTGACCCTAGCGGATCGAACACCGGGGAGCTGTTTTTT. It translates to CAISDPSGSNTGELFF.